This is a list of T cell receptor beta chains from one sample in a study of blood T cell repertoires in COVID-19. TCRdb's table, derived via immunoSEQ multiplex PCR, lists solely in-frame clones and lacks some. The data contain over 600,000 clones, about nine tenths of them seen just once; the ten biggest clones take up over 0.2%. Sequencing input: peripheral blood. These receptor sequences come from a woman aged 18-35 years with acute or convalescent COVID-19. The CDR3 runs from the conserved cysteine through the conserved F or W. A D gene is named only where the DNA matches it firmly. The size field is filled for only some rows; it gives once, few, many or a size class.

TRBJ1-5 - TRBD1 TRBV11-2 CASSSDRDQPQHF TGTGCCAGCAGCTCCGACAGGGATCAGCCCCAGCATTTT
TRBJ2-1 - - TRBV3-1/TRBV3-2 CASSLASTGMGEQFF TGTGCCAGCAGCCTGGCTAGTACAGGGATGGGTGAGCAGTTCTTC
TRBJ1-1 - - TRBV27 CARGAANTEAFF TGTGCCAGGGGGGCAGCGAACACTGAAGCTTTCTTT
TRBJ2-3 - TRBD1 TRBV7-3 CASSSQGAITDTQYF TGTGCCAGCAGCTCACAGGGGGCGATCACAGATACGCAGTATTTT
TRBJ1-1 few - TRBV6-5 CASSQMMNTEAFF TGTGCCAGCAGTCAGATGATGAACACTGAAGCTTTCTTT
TRBJ1-2 few TRBD1 TRBV4-3 CASSPGPQGDYGYTF TGCGCCAGCAGCCCGGGGCCCCAGGGGGACTATGGCTACACCTTC
TRBJ1-2 - - TRBV6-2/TRBV6-3 CASSYGAQGGYGYTF TGTGCCAGCAGTTACGGGGCCCAGGGAGGCTATGGCTACACCTTC
TRBJ2-2 - TRBD2 TRBV5-1 CASSPQAGGLFDTGELFF TGCGCCAGCAGTCCCCAAGCGGGGGGGCTATTTGACACCGGGGAGCTGTTTTTT
TRBJ2-5 - - TRBV27 CASRGLGGYGTQYF TGTGCCAGCAGGGGGCTGGGTGGTTATGGGACCCAGTACTTC
TRBJ2-7 - - TRBV29-1 CSVERVGRENEQYF TGCAGCGTTGAAAGGGTGGGCAGGGAAAACGAGCAGTACTTC
TRBJ1-2 - TRBD1 TRBV5-4 CASSDYGTGGGYTF TGTGCCAGCAGTGACTATGGGACAGGGGGAGGCTACACCTTC
TRBJ1-4 - - TRBV4-1 CASRQEKLFF TGCGCCAGCAGACAGGAAAAACTGTTTTTT
TRBJ2-5 - TRBD2 TRBV4-2 CASSQLSPSGGQETQYF TGTGCCAGCAGCCAACTCTCCCCTAGCGGGGGCCAAGAGACCCAGTACTTC
TRBJ2-1 once - TRBV3-1/TRBV3-2 CASSQVLGLDYYNEQFF TGTGCCAGCAGCCAAGTACTCGGCCTAGATTACTACAATGAGCAGTTCTTC
TRBJ2-7 once TRBD1 TRBV7-9 CASSPRDRDYEQYF TGTGCCAGCAGCCCAAGGGACAGGGACTACGAGCAGTACTTC
TRBJ1-1 - - TRBV12-3/TRBV12-4 CASSQPLNTEAFF TGTGCCAGCAGTCAACCGCTAAACACTGAAGCTTTCTTT
TRBJ1-6 - - TRBV7-9 CASSLAPGEGNSPLHF TGTGCCAGCAGCTTAGCTCCAGGGGAGGGTAATTCACCCCTCCACTTT
TRBJ1-1 few - TRBV14 CASSQDIGSNTEAFF TGTGCCAGCAGCCAAGATATCGGGAGCAACACTGAAGCTTTCTTT
TRBJ2-1 - TRBD2 TRBV9 CASSVVSSGAHNEQFF TGTGCCAGCAGCGTAGTCAGTAGCGGGGCCCACAATGAGCAGTTCTTC
TRBJ1-1 - - TRBV18 CASSPGDTLTLNTEAFF TGTGCCAGCTCACCGGGGGACACCCTCACCTTGAACACTGAAGCTTTCTTT
TRBJ1-2 - - TRBV9 CASSTTTNYGYTF TGTGCCAGCAGCACGACAACTAACTATGGCTACACCTTC
TRBJ1-1 - - TRBV5-4 CASSVWSAGATEAFF TGTGCCAGCAGCGTTTGGTCCGCGGGGGCCACTGAAGCTTTCTTT
TRBJ1-3 - - TRBV7-2 CASSPGHAGNTIYF TGTGCCAGCAGCCCCGGACACGCTGGAAACACCATATATTTT
TRBJ1-2 - TRBD1 TRBV29-1 CSLRTGEGYGYTF TGCAGCCTTCGGACAGGGGAGGGTTATGGCTACACCTTC
TRBJ1-5 - TRBD1 TRBV5-1 CASSLEGAGNQPQHF TGCGCCAGCAGCTTGGAGGGGGCCGGCAATCAGCCCCAGCATTTT
TRBJ1-6 - - TRBV21-1 CASSRGEGLHF TGTGCCAGCAGCAGAGGCGAGGGACTCCACTTT
TRBJ1-2 few TRBD1 TRBV5-4 CASSWTGGGYTF TGTGCCAGCAGCTGGACAGGGGGCGGCTACACCTTC